This T cell receptor beta chain was profiled in a study of blood T cell repertoires in COVID-19. This clone was seen only a few times. Measured with immunoSEQ multiplex PCR; TCRdb has only the in-frame clones, and not every one. The table records approximately 140,000 clones, about four fifths of them present only once. The CDR3 contains 14 residues. From germline, CDR1 is LGHDT and CDR2 YNNKEL (reference sequence). The V end was cut by 1 base, the J end by 10 bases, with 11 bases between. The clonotype comes from a man aged 70 or older with acute or convalescent COVID-19. The chain recombines TRBV3-1 (or the pseudogene TRBV3-2) with TRBJ1-6; D perhaps matches TRBD1 (6 bases). The sequencing input was peripheral blood. The CDR3 sequence is CASSQGQGQSPLHF. Written as DNA, the CDR3 is TGTGCCAGCAGCCAAGGGCAGGGACAATCACCCCTCCACTTT.